These 8 T cell receptor beta chains originate from one sample sequenced in a study of blood T cell repertoires in COVID-19. Sequenced by immunoSEQ multiplex PCR; TCRdb stores in-frame clones only, minus some. This sample has around 150,000 clones, with roughly 84% found just once. Sample: peripheral blood. The receptors come from a man aged 25-40 years with COVID-19, enrolled during active disease.

V and J are TRBV7-9 and TRBJ1-6, with TRBD1 as a possible D gene (6 bases). The V end lost 1 base, the J end lost 7 bases, and 11 bases lay between the germline ends. CDR1 and CDR2 (germline): SEHNR, FQNEAQ (reference sequence). The CDR3 is made up of 15 amino acids. CDR3 sequence (DNA): TGTGCCAGCAGCTTAGAGGGGGTAGGGAATTCACCCCTCCACTTT. Residues: CASSLEGVGNSPLHF.

V usage is TRBV4-2 and J usage is TRBJ1-5; D gene ambiguous. V was pared by 3 bases and J by 3 bases, with 6 bases between. Germline CDR1 and CDR2: LGHNA and YNFKEQ. The CDR3 is 13 residues long. The CDR3 loop is CASSQATNQPQHF. CDR3 sequence (DNA): TGTGCCAGCAGCCAGGCAACCAATCAGCCCCAGCATTTT.

This chain connects TRBV18 to TRBJ2-5; D is undetermined. The CDR3 is 15 residues long. Trimming took off 2 bases at V and 0 bases at J, with 10 bases between the two ends. Looked up from germline, CDR1 is KGHSH and CDR2 is LQKENI. The CDR3 nucleotides read TGTGCCAGCTCACCATTTTTACAGAACCAAGAGACCCAGTACTTC. Protein product: CASSPFLQNQETQYF. The whole variable domain, filled in from reference TRBV18 and TRBJ2-5, reads NAGVMQNPRHLVRRRGQEARLRCSPMKGHSHVYWYRQLPEEGLKFMVYLQKENIIDESGMPKERFSAEFPKEGPSILRIQQVVRGDSAAYFCASSPFLQNQETQYFGPGTRLLVL.

J is TRBJ2-7 and V is TRBV28, with TRBD1 identical over 10 bases. The germline V gene encodes CDR1 MDHEN and CDR2 SYDVKM. J was trimmed by 3 bases and V by 3 bases; bases with no gene match: 8. The CDR3 has 16 residues. The CDR3: CASSLNPGQGYYEQYF. DNA for the CDR3: TGTGCCAGCAGTTTGAATCCGGGACAGGGGTACTACGAGCAGTACTTC.

This chain uses TRBV2 with TRBJ1-6, with a weak D call TRBD1 (6 bases). V gave up 7 bases and J gave up 5 bases, with 9 bases separating them. The germline CDR1 and CDR2 sequences are SNHLY and FYNNEI. This CDR3 has 13 residues. The CDR3 DNA follows: TGTGCCAGCACCGGACAGAATAATTCACCCCTCCACTTT. It yields the protein CASTGQNNSPLHF.

This clone was detected a few times. V gene TRBV19 combines with J gene TRBJ2-1; the match to TRBD2 covers 10 bases. Germline V CDR1 and CDR2: LNHDA, SQIVND (reference sequence). The CDR3 totals 15 residues. With 4 bases clipped from V and 12 bases from J, the junction kept 12 bases outside the gene matches. The DNA for the CDR3 is TGTGCCAGTAGTACCGGGACTAGCGTTCCCCGGGGGCAGTTCTTC. This sequence encodes CASSTGTSVPRGQFF.

The chain carries TRBV28 and TRBJ2-5; D perhaps matches TRBD2 (5 bases). Germline loops: CDR1 MDHEN, CDR2 SYDVKM. The CDR3 is made up of 14 amino acids. Trimming took off 6 bases at V and 4 bases at J, with 15 bases between the two ends. CDR3 sequence (DNA): TGTGCCAGCAGGACCCCGGGGTCGGTAGAGACCCAGTACTTC. This translates into CASRTPGSVETQYF.

This rearrangement joins TRBV6-6 to TRBJ2-1, with D possibly TRBD2 on 5 matching bases. V lost 2 bases and J 0 bases, leaving 8 bases between the germline ends. Germline-derived CDR1 and CDR2 are MNHNY and SVGAGI (reference sequence). This CDR3 spans 15 amino acids. The CDR3 region has the DNA TGTGCCAGCAGTTACGCTGGGAGCTCCTACAATGAGCAGTTCTTC. Its translation is CASSYAGSSYNEQFF.